The source of this TCR beta chain is a study of vaccination effects on CD4 cells after COVID-19. V shed 6 bases, J shed 3 bases, and the junction held 2 bases outside the gene matches. The CDR3 is 14 residues long. CDR1 is MNHEY, CDR2 SVGAGI, per germline. Prior to sequencing, the ViraFEST assay stimulated PBMC with viral peptide pools, which expanded the antigen-specific CD4+ T cells. Culture lasted around eleven days before CD4+ T cell isolation. Vaccine recipients had no previous SARS-CoV-2 infection; their nucleocapsid antibodies were negative. Clones were sequenced by immunoSEQ multiplex PCR, and TCRdb holds only the in-frame ones, with some missing. The top ten clones hold around 3% of a sample with approximately 74,000 clones, 65% to 80% of them seen once. For this clone: Its antigen is undetermined.

This specimen was CD4+ T cells from PBMCs cultured with HCoV-NL63 spike peptides, taken before COVID-19 vaccination. The chain links TRBV6-5 to TRBJ2-2; TRBD1 aligns across 9 bases. The receptor comes from a human donor who received a COVID-19 vaccine. CDR3 in amino acids: CASSRTGDTGELFF. The CDR3 DNA is TGTGCCAGCAGCCGGACAGGGGACACCGGGGAGCTGTTTTTT.